These 32 T cell receptor beta chains share one sample of origin, sequenced in a study of Ad26.COV2.S vaccination and SARS-CoV-2 variants. Assay: immunoSEQ multiplex PCR; the TCRdb copy retains only in-frame clones and omits some. Altogether fewer than 500,000 clones are present, 90% being singletons, with the ten largest covering around 4.2%. Specified treatment: over 15 received Ad26.COV2.S at low or high dose, single or two shots; several received placebo; per-sample allocation not given. Sampling happened 63 days after the first vaccine or placebo injection. The sample consisted of peripheral blood, taken in a trial of Ad26.COV2.S vaccine versus placebo. The receptors derive from a person between 18 and 65 years old who received the Ad26.COV2.S COVID-19 vaccine or a placebo.

J is TRBJ2-7 and V is TRBV29-1; 7 nucleotides agree with TRBD1. V shed 6 bases, J shed 3 bases, and the junction held 14 bases outside the gene matches. The germline gives CDR1 SQVTM, CDR2 ANQGSEA. This CDR3 is built from 15 residues. The CDR3 sequence is CSVASPQGKRYEQYF. Written as DNA, the CDR3 is TGCAGCGTCGCCTCGCCACAGGGGAAGCGCTACGAGCAGTACTTC.

Concerning this clone: The sample contains more than one DNA sequence encoding this CDR3. J is TRBJ2-7 and V is TRBV5-1, with 7 bases fitting TRBD2. This CDR3 is built from 14 residues. J was trimmed by 0 bases and V by 3 bases; bases with no gene match: 3. Per the germline V gene, CDR1 is SGHRS and CDR2 is YFSETQ. Here the CDR3 DNA reads TGCGCCAGCAGCTCGGGCGGGAGCTCCTACGAGCAGTACTTC. Protein: CASSSGGSSYEQYF.

V is TRBV12-5 and J is TRBJ2-3, with unresolved D. The CDR3 extends over 14 amino acids. CDR1 is LGHNT, CDR2 FRNRAP, per germline. V was trimmed by 1 base and J by 0 bases, leaving 5 bases between them. The CDR3 region has the DNA TGTGCTAGTGGTTTGGCGGACAGCACAGATACGCAGTATTTT. Translating it yields CASGLADSTDTQYF.

V and J are TRBV2 and TRBJ1-6, with D hard to call. CDR3 length: 12 residues. V dropped 4 bases and J dropped 6 bases, with 4 bases sitting between them. From germline, CDR1 is SNHLY and CDR2 FYNNEI. The CDR3 nucleotides are TGTGCCAGCAGTGTATTTAATTCACCCCTCCACTTT. It encodes CASSVFNSPLHF.

This rearrangement joins TRBV19 to TRBJ2-5; 8 nucleotides agree with TRBD1. CDR1 is LNHDA and CDR2 is SQIVND in the germline V gene (reference sequence). CDR3 length equals 14 residues. The junction had 6 bases not matched to a gene; V was cut back by 7 bases and J by 2 bases. CDR3 amino acids: CASTRGQGQETQYF. The CDR3 DNA reads as TGTGCCAGTACCAGGGGGCAGGGACAAGAGACCCAGTACTTC.

V is TRBV27 and J is TRBJ2-1; maybe TRBD1 (5 bases). Trimming stripped 3 bases from V and 8 bases from J, with 14 bases between. The CDR3 is 14 residues long. CDR1 is MNHEY, CDR2 SMNVEV, per germline (reference sequence). CDR3 DNA: TGTGCCAGCAGTTTCGTACTCCAGGGCCATGAGCAGTTCTTC. Its protein product is CASSFVLQGHEQFF.

This sequence joins TRBV27 and TRBJ2-2; no clear D gene. The CDR3 extends over 14 amino acids. Germline CDR1 and CDR2: MNHEY and SMNVEV (reference sequence). The germline V and J ends were trimmed by 8 bases and 3 bases, with 13 bases remaining between them. The DNA for the CDR3 is TGTGCCAGCTCCTACGTTTGGGACACCGGGGAGCTGTTTTTT. Translating gives CASSYVWDTGELFF.

The chain joins TRBV7-2 to TRBJ2-3, with 8 bases lining up with TRBD1. From germline, CDR1 is SGHTA and CDR2 FQGNSA. J gave up 4 bases and V 5 bases, and 5 bases lay outside the gene matches. The CDR3 has 14 amino acids. The CDR3 protein is CASSADRAADTQYF. The CDR3 nucleotides read TGTGCCAGCAGCGCGGACAGGGCCGCAGATACGCAGTATTTT.

This rearrangement joins TRBV10-3 to TRBJ1-5; D uncertain. Germline lookup yields CDR1 ENHRY and CDR2 SYGVKD. The CDR3 covers 12 residues. V shed 0 bases and J shed 5 bases, with 2 bases lying between them. The DNA of the CDR3 is TGTGCCATCAGTGAGTCGTATCAGCCCCAGCATTTT. Translating gives CAISESYQPQHF.

This rearrangement joins TRBV28 to TRBJ2-3, with TRBD1 as a possible D gene (6 bases). The CDR3 totals 14 residues. Germline loops: CDR1 MDHEN, CDR2 SYDVKM. V was shortened by 6 bases and J by 5 bases, with 15 bases between the two germline ends. The CDR3 DNA sequence: TGTGCCAGCAGCAACGACAGGAGAGGAGATACGCAGTATTTT. Translating gives CASSNDRRGDTQYF.

V gene TRBV5-4 combines with J gene TRBJ2-5, with TRBD2 identical over 13 bases. The V and J ends lost 4 bases and 5 bases, in that order; junction bases with no gene match: 5. The CDR3 runs to 15 residues. Looked up from germline, CDR1 is SGHNT and CDR2 is YYREEE (reference sequence). The CDR3 is CASSIGLAGEETQYF. Here the CDR3 DNA reads TGTGCCAGCAGCATCGGACTAGCGGGAGAGGAGACCCAGTACTTC.

The genes are TRBV19 and TRBJ2-1; 10 bases fit TRBD2. V dropped 6 bases and J dropped 6; count of bases not matched to a gene: 14. The CDR3 is 17 residues long. The germline CDR1 and CDR2 sequences are LNHDA and SQIVND (reference sequence). The CDR3: CASSQPTLAGVLNEQFF. In DNA form, the CDR3 reads TGTGCCAGTAGCCAACCCACGCTAGCGGGAGTACTCAATGAGCAGTTCTTC.

J is TRBJ2-3 and V is TRBV28; the D is unclear. V was clipped by 4 bases and J by 0 bases, with 11 bases between them. This CDR3 is 15 amino acids long. Germline assignment: CDR1 MDHEN and CDR2 SYDVKM. CDR3: CASSWSRTSTDTQYF. The CDR3, as DNA: TGTGCCAGCAGTTGGAGCCGAACTAGCACAGATACGCAGTATTTT.

The table lists this clone with a few counts. The chain carries TRBV7-2 and TRBJ2-2, with 7 bases identical to TRBD1. CDR1 and CDR2 (germline): SGHTA, FQGNSA. With V trimmed by 7 bases and J by 0 bases, 11 bases remained unmatched. There are 17 residues in the CDR3. The CDR3 loop reads CASTPILGQTNTGELFF. In DNA, the CDR3 is TGTGCCAGCACCCCCATCTTGGGACAGACGAACACCGGGGAGCTGTTTTTT.

The chain is built from TRBV7-2 and TRBJ1-5, with D perhaps matching TRBD1 (5 bases). This CDR3 contains 15 residues. Per germline, CDR1 SGHTA and CDR2 FQGNSA. Between the trimmed V and J ends, which lost 5 bases and 7 bases, there was a span of 18 bases. DNA for the CDR3: TGTGCCAGCAGCCTTTTTCAGGGATCAGGACAGCCCCAGCATTTT. Protein product: CASSLFQGSGQPQHF.

The rearrangement joins TRBV12-5 to TRBJ2-5; 8 positions agree with TRBD2. This CDR3 is built from 14 residues. V lost 7 bases to trimming and J lost 1 base; unmatched junction nucleotides: 5. Germline-derived CDR1 and CDR2 are LGHNT and FRNRAP. CDR3 DNA sequence: TGTGCTAGTGCCTTAGCGGGACTCCAAGAGACCCAGTACTTC. Translated, it gives CASALAGLQETQYF.

V usage is TRBV29-1 and J usage is TRBJ2-3; the D is unclear. The CDR3 contains 12 residues. Trimming took 4 bases from V and 2 from J, leaving 7 bases between them. Germline values: CDR1 SQVTM, CDR2 ANQGSEA. The DNA of the CDR3 is TGCAGCGTTGCAGGCGTCACAGATACGCAGTATTTT. It codes for CSVAGVTDTQYF.

This rearrangement joins TRBV9 to TRBJ2-1; 7 bases agree with TRBD2. Trimming cost V 4 bases and J 5 bases; bases outside gene matches: 18. CDR1 SGDLS and CDR2 YYNGEE come from the germline V gene. This CDR3 contains 18 residues. CDR3: CASSPQGLGGRVHNEQFF. The DNA of the CDR3 is TGTGCCAGCAGCCCCCAAGGACTTGGCGGGAGAGTCCACAATGAGCAGTTCTTC.

This clone has just one count. The chain joins TRBV5-1 to TRBJ2-7, with 8 bases lining up with TRBD2. The V segment lost 7 bases and the J segment 5 bases; nucleotides outside the gene matches: 17. CDR1 and CDR2 from the germline V gene are SGHRS and YFSETQ. The CDR3 spans 16 residues. CDR3 amino acids: CASQSGGGRGGNEQYF. The CDR3 nucleotides are TGCGCCAGCCAAAGCGGGGGAGGGCGAGGAGGGAACGAGCAGTACTTC.

The chain employs TRBV7-3 and TRBJ2-3, with TRBD2 identical over 10 bases. The CDR3 totals 16 residues. With 1 base clipped from V and 6 bases from J, the junction kept 7 bases outside the gene matches. Looked up from germline, CDR1 is SGHTA and CDR2 is FQGTGA. The CDR3 DNA follows: TGTGCCAGCAGCTTAATAGCGGGAGGTGGCCTGGATACGCAGTATTTT. Its protein is CASSLIAGGGLDTQYF.

The chain recombines TRBV28 with TRBJ1-2, with 8 bases that match TRBD1. V shed 10 bases, J shed 4 bases, and the junction held 11 bases outside the gene matches. Germline V gene lookup returns CDR1 MDHEN and CDR2 SYDVKM. This CDR3 comprises 14 residues. The CDR3 loop is CATRGAGGIYGYTF. The CDR3 DNA is TGTGCCACCCGTGGGGCAGGGGGCATCTATGGCTACACCTTC.

The V gene is TRBV7-9, the J gene TRBJ2-5; D is unresolved. This CDR3 comprises 14 residues. Germline values: CDR1 SEHNR, CDR2 FQNEAQ (reference sequence). Trimming pared 1 base from V and 1 base from J, leaving 7 bases between. The CDR3 spells CASSLGGLQETQYF. The CDR3 region has the DNA TGTGCCAGCAGCTTAGGAGGCCTCCAAGAGACCCAGTACTTC.

This clone has only one observation. Here the CDR3 DNA reads TGCGCCAGCAGCCCGACAGGGGGTGGCTATGGCTACACCTTC. Translating gives CASSPTGGGYGYTF. The chain has TRBV5-1 and TRBJ1-2, with 9 bases fitting TRBD1. Germline V CDR1 and CDR2: SGHRS, YFSETQ. Losses at the gene ends were 4 bases for V and 4 bases for J; bases not matched to a gene: 5. The CDR3 consists of 14 residues. Full variable domain (outside the CDR3, taken from reference TRBV5-1 and TRBJ1-2): KAGVTQTPRYLIKTRGQQVTLSCSPISGHRSVSWYQQTPGQGLQFLFEYFSETQRNKGNFPGRFSGRQFSNSRSEMNVSTLELGDSALYLCASSPTGGGYGYTFGSGTRLTVV.

J is TRBJ2-1 and V is TRBV5-1, with D perhaps given as TRBD1 or TRBD2 (6 bases each). This CDR3 has 13 residues. Deletions cut 7 bases from V and 15 bases from J, with 23 bases between. Germline V gives CDR1 SGHRS, CDR2 YFSETQ. The CDR3 sequence is CASLLGGSGTRFF. The CDR3 DNA reads as TGCGCCAGCCTGTTAGGGGGGTCCGGGACGAGGTTCTTC.

The chain is built from TRBV27 and TRBJ2-5, with 7 bases fitting TRBD2. This CDR3 is built from 15 residues. In germline, CDR1 is MNHEY, CDR2 SMNVEV (reference sequence). V lost 4 bases and J lost 4; bases outside the gene matches: 9. This CDR3 reads CASSSGTTPGETQYF. Written as DNA, the CDR3 is TGTGCCAGCAGTTCCGGGACTACCCCGGGAGAGACCCAGTACTTC.

The chain has TRBV10-3 and TRBJ2-3; 7 nucleotides agree with TRBD2. The CDR3 consists of 15 residues. Germline V gives CDR1 ENHRY, CDR2 SYGVKD. J lost 6 bases, V lost 3 bases, and 9 bases had no gene match. The CDR3 DNA follows: TGTGCCATCAGTGACCCTATGGACGGGGGGGATACGCAGTATTTT. It translates to CAISDPMDGGDTQYF.

This clone occurred many times. The chain carries TRBV11-3 and TRBJ2-2; D remains ambiguous. Between the trimmed V and J ends, which lost 4 bases and 6 bases, there was a span of 9 bases. Per germline, CDR1 SGHNT and CDR2 YENEEA. This CDR3 spans 13 amino acids. CDR3 coding DNA: TGTGCCAGCAGCTCGAGAGACCCCGGGGAGCTGTTTTTT. This encodes CASSSRDPGELFF.

A single count supports this clone. The chain employs TRBV15 and TRBJ2-1; D not certain. V was trimmed by 0 bases and J by 6 bases, leaving 15 bases between them. CDR1 LNHNV and CDR2 YYDKDF come from the germline V gene (reference sequence). This CDR3 contains 16 residues. CDR3 DNA: TGTGCCACCAGCAGAGATTTACCTCCGGTGACCAATGAGCAGTTCTTC. This encodes CATSRDLPPVTNEQFF.

J is TRBJ2-3 and V is TRBV18, with 12 positions matching TRBD2. Germline V gives CDR1 KGHSH, CDR2 LQKENI. The trim removed 6 bases at V and 1 base at J, leaving 5 bases unmatched. The CDR3 has 16 residues. The DNA of the CDR3 is TGTGCCAGCTCTGTTGGGACTAGCGGGCGCACAGATACGCAGTATTTT. Its translation: CASSVGTSGRTDTQYF.

The chain combines TRBV5-6 with TRBJ2-1; D perhaps matches TRBD2 (7 bases). CDR1 is SGHDT, CDR2 YYEEEE, per germline. V was shortened by 7 bases and J by 4 bases, with 24 bases between the two germline ends. The CDR3 extends over 17 amino acids. The CDR3 sequence: CASRGAAVRLAYNEQFF. The CDR3 DNA is TGTGCCAGCCGGGGGGCGGCCGTTCGTCTAGCTTACAATGAGCAGTTCTTC.

The chain has TRBV4-1 and TRBJ2-7; TRBD1 agrees at 9 bases. Trimming removed 5 bases from V and 5 bases from J; junction bases left unmatched: 10. The CDR3 runs 15 residues. From germline, CDR1 is MGHRA and CDR2 YSYEKL. This chain's CDR3 is CASSFSYRGQDEQYF. CDR3 nucleotide sequence: TGCGCCAGCAGCTTCTCATACAGGGGGCAGGACGAGCAGTACTTC.

On this clone: This CDR3 is also generated by other DNA sequences in the sample. The chain couples TRBV5-4 to TRBJ2-7; 8 bases fit TRBD1. This CDR3 has 15 amino acids. CDR1 and CDR2 from the germline V gene are SGHNT and YYREEE (reference sequence). V shed 4 bases and J 2 bases; nucleotides not matched to a gene: 8. The CDR3 reads CASSLRQGTTYEQYF. The DNA for the CDR3 is TGTGCCAGCAGCCTAAGACAGGGGACCACCTACGAGCAGTACTTC. The variable domain in full, with the rest retrieved from reference TRBV5-4 and TRBJ2-7, is ETGVTQSPTHLIKTRGQQVTLRCSSQSGHNTVSWYQQALGQGPQFIFQYYREEENGRGNFPPRFSGLQFPNYSSELNVNALELDDSALYLCASSLRQGTTYEQYFGPGTRLTVT.